A selection of T cell receptor beta chains follows, all from one sample in a study of a mutant IDH1 vaccine in newly diagnosed glioma. No antigen has been identified for these receptors. Some clones are missing from TCRdb's copy, which holds only in-frame ones; the method was immunoSEQ multiplex PCR. This table has 9,500 to 12,000 clones, around 88% appearing once. This sample comprised PBMCs, obtained from a glioma patient whose treatment included an IDH1 peptide vaccine. Receptor source: a woman in her forties with glioma. Some clones in this sample may be carry-over from other donors' samples. The CDR3 runs from the conserved cysteine through the conserved F or W. D genes are given only for firm matches. The listing skips clone size in some rows; elsewhere it reads once, few, many or a size class.

cdr3_nt: TGTGCCAGTAGTATAGATTGGAGCAGGCCGAGAGGCTACACCTTC
cdr3_aa: CASSIDWSRPRGYTF
v_call: TRBV19
d_call: NA
cdr3_length: 15
j_call: TRBJ1-2
clone_size: NA

cdr3_nt: TGTGCCAGCACCCAACAGGGACAGAGAAACACTGAAGCTTTCTTT
cdr3_aa: CASTQQGQRNTEAFF
v_call: TRBV27
d_call: TRBD1
cdr3_length: 15
j_call: TRBJ1-1
clone_size: few

cdr3_nt: TGTGCCAGCAGTCATGGACTAGCAGTTACGAACACCGGGGAGCTGTTTTTT
cdr3_aa: CASSHGLAVTNTGELFF
v_call: TRBV28
d_call: TRBD2
cdr3_length: 17
j_call: TRBJ2-2
clone_size: NA

cdr3_nt: TGTGCCATCAGTGAGTCGGCGGGGATCGTCAACGAGCAGTACTTC
cdr3_aa: CAISESAGIVNEQYF
v_call: TRBV10-3
d_call: NA
cdr3_length: 15
j_call: TRBJ2-7
clone_size: NA

cdr3_nt: TGCGCCAGCAACAGGGGGGGTTCGAACACTGAAGCTTTCTTT
cdr3_aa: CASNRGGSNTEAFF
v_call: TRBV5-1
d_call: TRBD1
cdr3_length: 14
j_call: TRBJ1-1
clone_size: few

cdr3_nt: TGTGCCAGCAGCTTGTATGCTGAGCAGTTCTTC
cdr3_aa: CASSLYAEQFF
v_call: TRBV5-6
d_call: NA
cdr3_length: 11
j_call: TRBJ2-1
clone_size: NA

cdr3_nt: TGTGCCAGCAGTACGACAGGGACCAGCAATCAGCCCCAGCATTTT
cdr3_aa: CASSTTGTSNQPQHF
v_call: TRBV28
d_call: TRBD1
cdr3_length: 15
j_call: TRBJ1-5
clone_size: NA

cdr3_nt: TGTGCCAGCAGTTACGTGAGGGAGAGCACAGATACGCAGTATTTT
cdr3_aa: CASSYVRESTDTQYF
v_call: TRBV6-5
d_call: NA
cdr3_length: 15
j_call: TRBJ2-3
clone_size: NA

cdr3_nt: TGTGCCAGCAGTTCACCAGGGTTAGGGACCGGGGAGCTGTTTTTT
cdr3_aa: CASSSPGLGTGELFF
v_call: TRBV6-5
d_call: NA
cdr3_length: 15
j_call: TRBJ2-2
clone_size: once

cdr3_nt: TGTGCCTGGAGGGGCTCGGACCCAGCTCAGTACTTC
cdr3_aa: CAWRGSDPAQYF
v_call: TRBV30
d_call: NA
cdr3_length: 12
j_call: TRBJ2-5
clone_size: NA

cdr3_nt: TGCAGCGCCCGAACCCTGACAGGGGTGGGCACCGGGGAGCTGTTTTTT
cdr3_aa: CSARTLTGVGTGELFF
v_call: TRBV29-1
d_call: TRBD1
cdr3_length: 16
j_call: TRBJ2-2
clone_size: NA

cdr3_nt: TGTGCCAGCTCGGGGACACAGAACACTGAAGCTTTCTTT
cdr3_aa: CASSGTQNTEAFF
v_call: TRBV18
d_call: NA
cdr3_length: 13
j_call: TRBJ1-1
clone_size: NA

cdr3_nt: TGTGCCAGCTCACAGGGGGCGGGCAATCAGCCCCAGCATTTT
cdr3_aa: CASSQGAGNQPQHF
v_call: TRBV18
d_call: TRBD1
cdr3_length: 14
j_call: TRBJ1-5
clone_size: NA

cdr3_nt: TGTGCCTGGGCCCCGGAGACAGATACGCAGTATTTT
cdr3_aa: CAWAPETDTQYF
v_call: TRBV30
d_call: NA
cdr3_length: 12
j_call: TRBJ2-3
clone_size: NA

cdr3_nt: TGTGCCAGCAGCCACGAGTGGGCGGCTCGCTACGAGCAGTACTTC
cdr3_aa: CASSHEWAARYEQYF
v_call: TRBV6-1
d_call: NA
cdr3_length: 15
j_call: TRBJ2-7
clone_size: NA

cdr3_nt: TGTGCCAGCAGTTTCTCCCCCCTCTACGAGCAGTACTTC
cdr3_aa: CASSFSPLYEQYF
v_call: TRBV27
d_call: NA
cdr3_length: 13
j_call: TRBJ2-7
clone_size: once

cdr3_nt: TGCGCCAGCAGCCAAGAACTAGCGGAAAACAATGAGCAGTTCTTC
cdr3_aa: CASSQELAENNEQFF
v_call: TRBV4-1
d_call: TRBD2
cdr3_length: 15
j_call: TRBJ2-1
clone_size: NA

cdr3_nt: TGTGCCAGCAGTTTAGGCGGGAGGTACAATGAGCAGTTCTTC
cdr3_aa: CASSLGGRYNEQFF
v_call: TRBV28
d_call: TRBD2
cdr3_length: 14
j_call: TRBJ2-1
clone_size: NA

cdr3_nt: TGTGCCAGCAGCTTGGGGGGGAAAAGCGTGGGTGAAAAACTGTTTTTT
cdr3_aa: CASSLGGKSVGEKLFF
v_call: TRBV7-8
d_call: NA
cdr3_length: 16
j_call: TRBJ1-4
clone_size: NA

cdr3_nt: TGTGCCACCAGCAGAGATCTGGCCAGGCCCACAACTAATGAAAAACTGTTTTTT
cdr3_aa: CATSRDLARPTTNEKLFF
v_call: TRBV15
d_call: NA
cdr3_length: 18
j_call: TRBJ1-4
clone_size: once

cdr3_nt: TGTGCCAGCAGCTCGCGGGACGGCGTCACCGGGGAGCTGTTTTTT
cdr3_aa: CASSSRDGVTGELFF
v_call: TRBV11-2
d_call: NA
cdr3_length: 15
j_call: TRBJ2-2
clone_size: NA

cdr3_nt: TGCAGCGGGGACCTGAACACTGAAGCTTTCTTT
cdr3_aa: CSGDLNTEAFF
v_call: TRBV29-1
d_call: NA
cdr3_length: 11
j_call: TRBJ1-1
clone_size: few

cdr3_nt: TGTGCCAGCTCACCCCGGACAGGGTATTCCGAAAAACTGTTTTTT
cdr3_aa: CASSPRTGYSEKLFF
v_call: TRBV18
d_call: TRBD1
cdr3_length: 15
j_call: TRBJ1-4
clone_size: NA

cdr3_nt: TGTGCCAGCAGCATCATGGGACACGAGATCCAAGAGACCCAGTACTTC
cdr3_aa: CASSIMGHEIQETQYF
v_call: TRBV21-1
d_call: NA
cdr3_length: 16
j_call: TRBJ2-5
clone_size: NA

cdr3_nt: TGTGCCAGCAGCTTTACAAACACTGAAGCTTTCTTT
cdr3_aa: CASSFTNTEAFF
v_call: TRBV5-6
d_call: NA
cdr3_length: 12
j_call: TRBJ1-1
clone_size: NA

cdr3_nt: TGTGCCAGCAGTGCCTCGGCGGGAGGGGAGTTCTTC
cdr3_aa: CASSASAGGEFF
v_call: TRBV28
d_call: TRBD2
cdr3_length: 12
j_call: TRBJ2-1
clone_size: NA

cdr3_nt: TGTGCCAGCAAACCCGGGACTAGCGGGGGTACAGATACGCAGTATTTT
cdr3_aa: CASKPGTSGGTDTQYF
v_call: TRBV27
d_call: TRBD2
cdr3_length: 16
j_call: TRBJ2-3
clone_size: once

cdr3_nt: TGTGCCTGGAGTCTAGGGCTGACGGGTTCACCCCTCCACTTT
cdr3_aa: CAWSLGLTGSPLHF
v_call: TRBV30
d_call: NA
cdr3_length: 14
j_call: TRBJ1-6
clone_size: NA

cdr3_nt: TGTGCCAGCAGTTTTGGCTACGAGCAGTACTTC
cdr3_aa: CASSFGYEQYF
v_call: TRBV27
d_call: NA
cdr3_length: 11
j_call: TRBJ2-7
clone_size: NA

cdr3_nt: TGTGCCTGGAGTTTGGTGGGTGCGGTCTACACCTTC
cdr3_aa: CAWSLVGAVYTF
v_call: TRBV30
d_call: NA
cdr3_length: 12
j_call: TRBJ1-2
clone_size: NA

cdr3_nt: TGTGCCAGTTCCCCGGGACTCTACGAGCAGTACTTC
cdr3_aa: CASSPGLYEQYF
v_call: TRBV28
d_call: NA
cdr3_length: 12
j_call: TRBJ2-7
clone_size: once

cdr3_nt: TGTGCCAGCAGTCCCGCCGGCCGACAGCCCCAGCATTTT
cdr3_aa: CASSPAGRQPQHF
v_call: TRBV28
d_call: NA
cdr3_length: 13
j_call: TRBJ1-5
clone_size: few

cdr3_nt: TGTGCCAGCAGCTTAGTTCCGGACATGGGAGCTTTCTTT
cdr3_aa: CASSLVPDMGAFF
v_call: TRBV7-9
d_call: NA
cdr3_length: 13
j_call: TRBJ1-1
clone_size: NA

cdr3_nt: TGTGCCAGCAGCTTGACCTCCTTCGGGACAGGGCGTCAAGAGACCCAGTACTTC
cdr3_aa: CASSLTSFGTGRQETQYF
v_call: TRBV7-9
d_call: TRBD1
cdr3_length: 18
j_call: TRBJ2-5
clone_size: NA

cdr3_nt: TGTGCCAGCAGCGTCGAAACTGAAGCTTTCTTT
cdr3_aa: CASSVETEAFF
v_call: TRBV9
d_call: NA
cdr3_length: 11
j_call: TRBJ1-1
clone_size: NA